This T cell receptor (beta chain) was retrieved from a study of identifying expanded T cells in peripheral blood. In the case of this clone: Its matching antigen is unknown.

No infections or other immune events were documented during collection. Study results and caveats: Roughly 1.2 clones differed between technical replicates, versus around 15 and 19 over time. Variance in clone template counts between two-week samples significantly increased with total template count across all healthy donors.

Trimming cost V 4 bases and J 10 bases, with 15 bases left between them. Germline CDR1 and CDR2: SGHRS and YFSETQ. The CDR3 length is 13 residues. Sequencing used immunoSEQ multiplex PCR; TCRdb keeps in-frame clones, though not all of them. The table lists 90,000 to 120,000 clones, approximately 90% of them singletons. The sequencing sample was made of blood. The receptor comes from a person between 18 and 70 years old in good health. This chain connects TRBV5-1 to TRBJ2-1; D is possibly TRBD1 (6 bases). The CDR3 DNA reads as TGCGCCAGCAGCCAAAAGACAGGTAAAGAGCAGTTCTTC. Translated, it gives CASSQKTGKEQFF.